Listed here are 29 T cell receptor beta chains from one sample, sequenced in a study of control samples from healthy donors and cancer patients. Measured with immunoSEQ multiplex PCR; TCRdb has only the in-frame clones, and not every one. The sample records 90,000 to 120,000 clones, approximately 82% being singletons. The sequencing sample was made of blood. The receptors were sampled from a man younger than 35 in good health.

This chain's CDR3 is CASSSGGQRGQPQHF. For the CDR3, the DNA is TGTGCCAGCAGCTCGGGGGGGCAGAGAGGCCAGCCCCAGCATTTT. The J gene is TRBJ1-5, the V gene TRBV7-2; TRBD1 might be the D (6 bases). CDR3 length equals 15 residues. CDR1 is SGHTA, CDR2 FQGNSA, per germline. V dropped 4 bases and J dropped 7 bases, with 17 bases sitting between them.

The V and J genes are TRBV7-8 and TRBJ2-3; D possibly uses TRBD1 or TRBD2 (5 bases each). Germline assignment: CDR1 SGHVS and CDR2 FQNEAQ. This CDR3 has 16 amino acids. V was shortened by 3 bases and J by 4 bases, with 17 bases between the two germline ends. Here the CDR3 reads CASSFGPGPNSDTQYF. The CDR3 DNA follows: TGTGCCAGCAGCTTCGGTCCGGGACCGAACTCAGATACGCAGTATTTT.

J is TRBJ2-1 and V is TRBV3-1 (or the pseudogene TRBV3-2); D might be TRBD1 or TRBD2, each matching 5 bases. The CDR3 has 16 amino acids. CDR1 LGHDT and CDR2 YNNKEL come from the germline V gene (reference sequence). V gave up 4 bases and J gave up 0 bases, with 13 bases separating them. The DNA of the CDR3 is TGTGCCAGCAGCCCCGGGGCCTTGAGCTCCTACAATGAGCAGTTCTTC. This codes for CASSPGALSSYNEQFF.

The genes are TRBV3-1 (or the pseudogene TRBV3-2) and TRBJ1-1, with D hard to call. Trimming cost V 4 bases and J 5 bases, with 20 bases left between them. Germline lookup yields CDR1 LGHDT and CDR2 YNNKEL (reference sequence). The CDR3 is 16 amino acids. CDR3 residues: CASSPSFPVARTEAFF. The CDR3, as DNA: TGTGCCAGCAGCCCTTCTTTCCCCGTGGCTAGAACTGAAGCTTTCTTT.

The V call is TRBV24-1, the J call TRBJ1-2, with D possibly TRBD1 on 5 matching bases. The V and J ends lost 0 bases and 4 bases respectively, with 8 bases between them. The CDR3 totals 14 residues. Germline-derived CDR1 and CDR2 are KGHDR and SFDVKD. CDR3 in amino acids: CATSDLRTRYGYTF. DNA for the CDR3: TGTGCCACCAGTGATTTGCGGACACGCTATGGCTACACCTTC.

The V and J genes are TRBV7-9 and TRBJ2-5; D is unresolved. The CDR3 is 14 residues long. Germline CDR1 reads SEHNR; CDR2 reads FQNEAQ (reference sequence). Trimming removed 1 base at V and 2 bases at J, with 8 bases between. The DNA for the CDR3 is TGTGCCAGCAGCTTAGTAGTACAGCAAGAGACCCAGTACTTC. Protein sequence: CASSLVVQQETQYF.

This clone was picked up a small number of times. The chain links TRBV29-1 to TRBJ2-3, with 8 bases identical to TRBD2. The CDR3 loop spans 12 amino acids. V gave up 4 bases and J gave up 5 bases; unmatched junction bases: 2. The germline gives CDR1 SQVTM, CDR2 ANQGSEA. Here the CDR3 reads CSVAGGGDTQYF. Written as DNA, the CDR3 is TGCAGCGTTGCGGGAGGGGGAGATACGCAGTATTTT.

The chain combines TRBV7-8 with TRBJ1-1, with 7 bases that match TRBD1. Germline V lookup: CDR1 SGHVS, CDR2 FQNEAQ. This CDR3 is built from 15 residues. The trim removed 1 base at V and 7 bases at J, leaving 9 bases unmatched. In DNA form, the CDR3 reads TGTGCCAGCAGCTTAGAAAGGGGGCCTCTTCGTGAAGCTTTCTTT. The encoded protein is CASSLERGPLREAFF. The full variable domain, with the rest looked up from reference TRBV7-8 and TRBJ1-1, is GAGVSQSPRYKVAKRGQDVALRCDPISGHVSLFWYQQALGQGPEFLTYFQNEAQLDKSGLPSDRFFAERPEGSVSTLKIQRTQQEDSAVYLCASSLERGPLREAFFGQGTRLTVV.

The chain has TRBV5-8 and TRBJ1-1, with D tentatively TRBD1 (5 bases). The CDR3 is 13 residues long. Trimming shortened V by 4 bases and J by 6 bases, and 13 bases separated the two germline ends. Germline CDR1 is SGHTS and CDR2 is YDEGEE. CDR3: CASSPRQRSEAFF. The CDR3 DNA sequence: TGTGCCAGCAGCCCGAGACAGCGATCTGAAGCTTTCTTT. Full variable domain (rest looked up from reference TRBV5-8 and TRBJ1-1): EAGVTQSPTHLIKTRGQQATLRCSPISGHTSVYWYQQALGLGLQFLLWYDEGEERNRGNFPPRFSGRQFPNYSSELNVNALELEDSALYLCASSPRQRSEAFFGQGTRLTVV.

V is TRBV19 and J is TRBJ1-6; tentative D call: TRBD1 (5 bases). The V and J ends lost 1 base and 10 bases respectively, with 11 bases between them. Germline-derived CDR1 and CDR2 are LNHDA and SQIVND (reference sequence). This CDR3 spans 14 amino acids. The CDR3 is CASSIVQGGSPLHF. CDR3 nucleotides: TGTGCCAGTAGTATAGTCCAGGGAGGATCACCCCTCCACTTT.

V gene TRBV7-8 combines with J gene TRBJ2-1; 10 bases map to TRBD2. Germline CDR1 is SGHVS and CDR2 is FQNEAQ. CDR3 length equals 16 residues. Trimming at V came to 5 bases and at J to 8 bases, leaving 12 bases not matched to a gene. CDR3 nucleotide sequence: TGTGCCAGCAGCCTAGGAAAGCGGGGGGGCGTGGATGAGCAGTTCTTC. Translation: CASSLGKRGGVDEQFF.

This chain links TRBV5-4 with TRBJ1-1; no firm D call. V was clipped by 4 bases and J by 9 bases, with 13 bases between them. This CDR3 has 12 residues. From germline, CDR1 is SGHNT and CDR2 YYREEE (reference sequence). CDR3 bases: TGTGCCAGCAGCCCCACTGGCATGCAAGCTTTCTTT. Its translation: CASSPTGMQAFF. The whole variable domain, filled in from reference TRBV5-4 and TRBJ1-1, reads ETGVTQSPTHLIKTRGQQVTLRCSSQSGHNTVSWYQQALGQGPQFIFQYYREEENGRGNFPPRFSGLQFPNYSSELNVNALELDDSALYLCASSPTGMQAFFGQGTRLTVV.

This clone was counted a few times. The V call is TRBV11-2, the J call TRBJ1-3; D gene unclear. In germline, CDR1 is SGHAT, CDR2 FQNNGV. Trimming cost V 4 bases and J 2 bases, with 0 bases left between them. This CDR3 has 11 residues. The CDR3 DNA follows: TGTGCCAGCAGCTCTGGAAACACCATATATTTT. Residues: CASSSGNTIYF.

The rearrangement links TRBV15 to TRBJ1-5, with D possibly TRBD1 on 6 matching bases. This CDR3 is built from 17 residues. The germline V gene has CDR1 LNHNV and CDR2 YYDKDF (reference sequence). The V gene lost 0 bases and the J gene lost 1 base, with 13 bases spanning the gap. The CDR3 here is CATSRDRGGQSNQPQHF. The CDR3 DNA reads as TGTGCCACCAGCAGAGATCGGGGGGGGCAAAGCAATCAGCCCCAGCATTTT.

J is TRBJ2-5 and V is TRBV9; D not certain. CDR1 SGDLS and CDR2 YYNGEE come from the germline V gene. Between the trimmed V and J ends, which lost 0 bases and 4 bases, there was a span of 4 bases. This CDR3 comprises 12 residues. The CDR3 loop is CASSVGRETQYF. The CDR3, as DNA: TGTGCCAGCAGCGTAGGTAGAGAGACCCAGTACTTC.

The chain uses TRBV6-2 or TRBV6-3 and TRBJ2-2; no clear D gene. This CDR3 spans 17 amino acids. The V and J ends lost 3 bases and 2 bases respectively, with 16 bases between them. CDR1 is MNHEY and CDR2 is SVGEGT in the germline V gene. CDR3 nucleotide sequence: TGTGCCAGCAGTTATTCGGGCGGCCCTGAAAACACCGGGGAGCTGTTTTTT. Amino acids: CASSYSGGPENTGELFF.

V is TRBV12-3 or TRBV12-4 and J is TRBJ1-1, with a tentative D call TRBD1 (5 bases). V lost 8 bases and J lost 2, with 12 bases in between. The CDR3 consists of 13 residues. The CDR3 DNA reads as TGTGCCAGCCGGGGACGGGGAAACACTGAAGCTTTCTTT. Translating it yields CASRGRGNTEAFF.

This chain links TRBV27 with TRBJ2-2, with D unclear. The V end was cut by 5 bases, the J end by 5 bases, with 9 bases between. Germline CDR1 is MNHEY and CDR2 is SMNVEV (reference sequence). The CDR3 extends over 13 amino acids. The CDR3 region is CASSRRETGELFF. Here the CDR3 DNA reads TGTGCCAGCAGTAGGCGCGAGACCGGGGAGCTGTTTTTT.

The genes are TRBV4-1 and TRBJ2-1; no firm D call. The V gene's germline CDR1 is MGHRA and CDR2 YSYEKL. There are 17 residues in the CDR3. V was pared by 2 bases and J by 0 bases, with 14 bases between. The CDR3 loop is CASSQSFGPSSYNEQFF. CDR3 bases: TGCGCCAGCAGCCAATCGTTCGGGCCCAGCTCCTACAATGAGCAGTTCTTC.

The genes are TRBV7-2 and TRBJ2-7; 15 nucleotides align to TRBD2. CDR1 and CDR2 (germline): SGHTA, FQGNSA. J was trimmed by 1 base and V by 5 bases; bases with no gene match: 12. This CDR3 is 19 amino acids long. The CDR3 loop is CASSPRPPGLAGGSYEQYF. CDR3 bases: TGTGCCAGCAGCCCTAGGCCACCGGGACTAGCGGGAGGTTCCTACGAGCAGTACTTC.

This chain uses TRBV23-1 with TRBJ1-1; TRBD1 might be the D (6 bases). TRBV23-1 is recorded as an ORF, its role being uncertain. The CDR3 loop spans 17 amino acids. With 2 bases removed from V and 3 bases from J, the gap between germline ends came to 19 bases. The CDR3 here is CASSQGGQPRWDTEAFF. CDR3 nucleotide sequence: TGCGCCAGCAGTCAAGGGGGGCAGCCTCGATGGGACACTGAAGCTTTCTTT.

The chain joins TRBV5-6 to TRBJ1-4; 9 bases align to TRBD1. From germline, CDR1 is SGHDT and CDR2 YYEEEE. This CDR3 region has 14 residues. J lost 5 bases, V lost 3 bases, and 2 bases had no gene match. In DNA form, the CDR3 reads TGTGCCAGCAGCTACGGGACAGGGAATGAAAAACTGTTTTTT. Translating it yields CASSYGTGNEKLFF. The whole variable domain, remainder taken from reference TRBV5-6 and TRBJ1-4, is DAGVTQSPTHLIKTRGQQVTLRCSPKSGHDTVSWYQQALGQGPQFIFQYYEEEERQRGNFPDRFSGHQFPNYSSELNVNALLLGDSALYLCASSYGTGNEKLFFGSGTQLSVL.

The chain is built from TRBV5-6 and TRBJ1-5; D is undetermined. Germline V gene sequence: CDR1 SGHDT, CDR2 YYEEEE. The CDR3 spans 13 residues. With 4 bases removed from V and 2 bases from J, the gap between germline ends came to 7 bases. The CDR3 reads CASSPGRNQPQHF. CDR3 nucleotides: TGTGCCAGCAGCCCCGGCCGCAATCAGCCCCAGCATTTT.

This clone was found a few times. CDR3: CASSLYYDGYTF. CDR3 nucleotide sequence: TGTGCCAGCAGTTTGTATTACGATGGCTACACCTTC. This chain links TRBV28 with TRBJ1-2; no clear D. The CDR3 loop spans 12 amino acids. The germline V and J ends were trimmed by 3 bases and 6 bases, with 8 bases remaining between them. Germline V gene sequence: CDR1 MDHEN, CDR2 SYDVKM.

V and J are TRBV27 and TRBJ2-3, with 10 bases lining up with TRBD2. Germline CDR1 reads MNHEY; CDR2 reads SMNVEV (reference sequence). The trim removed 3 bases at V and 1 base at J, leaving 4 bases unmatched. The CDR3 extends over 16 amino acids. This chain's CDR3 is CASSFSGTSGTDTQYF. The CDR3 bases are TGTGCCAGCAGTTTCTCCGGGACTAGCGGCACAGATACGCAGTATTTT.

The gene calls are TRBV27 and TRBJ2-5; 10 nucleotides align to TRBD2. Germline V gives CDR1 MNHEY, CDR2 SMNVEV (reference sequence). There are 22 residues in the CDR3. Trimming cost V 5 bases and J 1 base; bases outside gene matches: 25. The DNA of the CDR3 is TGTGCCAGCAGTCCAACCTCCCCGCGCGGCCCCTGGGTAGCGGGGGGCCAAGAGACCCAGTACTTC. Protein: CASSPTSPRGPWVAGGQETQYF.

The rearrangement uses TRBV2 and TRBJ2-2; TRBD2 matches 12 bases. With 3 bases clipped from V and 7 bases from J, the junction kept 6 bases outside the gene matches. CDR1 and CDR2 (germline): SNHLY, FYNNEI. CDR3 length: 16 residues. The CDR3 loop is CASSDSSGGANGELFF. The CDR3 nucleotides read TGTGCCAGCAGTGATTCTAGCGGGGGGGCTAACGGGGAGCTGTTTTTT. Full variable domain (remainder filled in from reference TRBV2 and TRBJ2-2): EPEVTQTPSHQVTQMGQEVILRCVPISNHLYFYWYRQILGQKVEFLVSFYNNEISEKSEIFDDQFSVERPDGSNFTLKIRSTKLEDSAMYFCASSDSSGGANGELFFGEGSRLTVL.

The J gene is TRBJ2-5, the V gene TRBV7-7; D is perhaps TRBD1 (6 bases). In germline, CDR1 is SSHAT, CDR2 FNYEAQ (reference sequence). V was pared by 2 bases and J by 5 bases, with 15 bases between. The CDR3 is 15 amino acids. CDR3 protein: CASSLFWGLEETQYF. The DNA for the CDR3 is TGTGCCAGCAGCTTATTCTGGGGGCTCGAGGAGACCCAGTACTTC.

CDR3 DNA sequence: TGTGCCAGCAGCCGAGAACAGATTATGAACACTGAAGCTTTCTTT. Translation: CASSREQIMNTEAFF. The gene calls are TRBV14 and TRBJ1-1, with unresolved D. V dropped 4 bases and J dropped 0 bases, with 12 bases sitting between them. This CDR3 is built from 15 residues. Germline loops: CDR1 SGHDN, CDR2 FVKESK.